One TCR beta chain is described in this entry. The data were obtained in a study of control samples from healthy donors and cancer patients. Sequencing used immunoSEQ multiplex PCR; TCRdb keeps in-frame clones, though not all of them. The repertoire consists of around 52,000 clones, with around 93% occurring once and the leading ten covering 0.8% to 1%. The TCR sequence derives from a man younger than 45 with colorectal cancer. The sample comprised PBMCs.

CDR3 region: CASSWEPTNNEQFF. The CDR3 DNA is TGTGCCAGCAGCTGGGAGCCTACGAACAATGAGCAGTTCTTC. The V and J genes are TRBV6-5 and TRBJ2-1; perhaps TRBD2 as D (5 bases). CDR1 MNHEY and CDR2 SVGAGI come from the germline V gene. The CDR3 runs to 14 residues. V lost 6 bases and J 5 bases, leaving 14 bases between the germline ends.